This TCR beta chain emerged from a study of shared clonotypes between healthy human individuals. Repertoires were generated with immunoSEQ multiplex PCR, while TCRdb's copy carries only in-frame clones and drops some. The repertoire has about 600,000 clones, more than 95% of them found once; the top ten carry about 0.06%. The germline V and J ends were trimmed by 3 bases and 8 bases, with 23 bases remaining between them. The CDR3 spans 16 residues. Germline lookup yields CDR1 MNHEY and CDR2 SMNVEV (reference sequence). The sequence derives from a woman in her twenties or thirties in good health. Sequencing was done on a sample of naive CD4+ T cells sorted from blood. Subset specified: CD45RA+ positively selected. The rearrangement joins TRBV27 to TRBJ2-7; D is perhaps TRBD2 (6 bases). The CDR3 DNA is TGTGCCAGCAGTTTTGAAGACGGGAGCGGAGGACTGAAGCAGTACTTC. This encodes CASSFEDGSGGLKQYF.